The rows below give T cell receptor beta chains drawn from one sample of a study of blood T cells in healthy people across ages. In TCRdb, the 5' RACE reads were re-called with MiXCR into one record per CDR3 protein. The data hold roughly 790,000 distinct CDR3 sequences, with roughly 43% observed a single time. Sequences were obtained from blood. The receptors were sampled from a woman in her fifties or sixties in good health. Both conserved end residues are part of each CDR3. Each record gives: clone size, CDR3 length, D gene, V gene, J gene, CDR3 protein, CDR3 DNA. A D gene is named only where the DNA matches it firmly. Clone size is shown for a subset of rows, as once, few, many or a class of expanded clone.

-	14	TRBD2	TRBV29-1	TRBJ2-7	CNARGLAGSYEQYF	TGCAACGCCAGGGGACTAGCGGGATCCTACGAGCAGTACTTC
few	15	-	TRBV18	TRBJ1-2	CASSPSRDGPIGYTF	TGTGCCAGCTCACCAAGTCGGGACGGCCCTATTGGCTACACCTTC
-	15	-	TRBV4-3	TRBJ2-3	CASSQDRESTDTQYF	TGCGCCAGCAGCCAAGATCGAGAAAGCACAGATACGCAGTATTTT
-	14	-	TRBV6-6	TRBJ2-3	CASSYEGREDTQYF	TGTGCCAGCAGTTACGAAGGCAGGGAGGATACGCAGTATTTT
-	15	TRBD1	TRBV7-8	TRBJ1-2	CASSPRTGRNYGYTF	TGTGCCAGCAGCCCGCGGACAGGGAGGAACTATGGCTACACCTTC
few	13	TRBD2	TRBV20-1	TRBJ2-7	CSAGLAGVSEQYF	TGCAGTGCGGGACTAGCGGGAGTTAGCGAGCAGTACTTC
few	14	TRBD2	TRBV30	TRBJ2-7	CAWSLAGIVYEQYF	TGTGCCTGGAGCCTAGCGGGAATAGTCTACGAGCAGTACTTC
-	13	-	TRBV2	TRBJ1-2	CASASGQNYGYTF	TGTGCCAGCGCTTCCGGACAGAACTATGGCTACACCTTC
-	15	-	TRBV7-3	TRBJ2-3	CASSLSGLRTDTQYF	TGTGCCAGCAGCTTAAGTGGACTAAGGACAGATACGCAGTATTTT
few	14	TRBD1	TRBV6-2/TRBV6-3	TRBJ1-1	CASSRTGRDTEAFF	TGTGCCAGCAGCCGGACAGGGCGTGACACTGAAGCTTTCTTT
-	14	-	TRBV28	TRBJ2-7	CASRQATLSYEQYF	TGTGCCAGCAGACAGGCCACCCTCTCCTACGAGCAGTACTTC
few	14	-	TRBV19	TRBJ2-3	CASSIDLGTDTQYF	TGTGCCAGTAGTATAGATCTTGGGACAGATACGCAGTATTTT
-	17	-	TRBV6-2/TRBV6-3	TRBJ2-1	CASTLIKGASSYNEQFF	TGTGCCAGCACTCTGATAAAAGGGGCTAGTTCCTACAATGAGCAGTTCTTC
many	14	-	TRBV20-1	TRBJ2-7	CSARPLGGSYEQYF	TGCAGTGCGCGGCCCCTCGGGGGCTCCTACGAGCAGTACTTC
-	14	-	TRBV12-3/TRBV12-4	TRBJ1-2	CASSLVGISYGYTF	TGTGCCAGCAGTTTAGTTGGGATTAGCTATGGCTACACCTTC
-	12	TRBD2	TRBV27	TRBJ2-5	CASSLTGGVQYF	TGTGCCAGCAGTTTAACGGGAGGGGTCCAGTACTTC
once	16	TRBD2	TRBV20-1	TRBJ2-1	CSARGLAGVSYNEQFF	TGCAGTGCACGCGGACTAGCGGGGGTATCCTACAATGAGCAGTTCTTC
few	15	TRBD2	TRBV20-1	TRBJ2-7	CSARPPSGGGSEQYF	TGCAGTGCTAGACCTCCTAGCGGGGGTGGGAGTGAGCAGTACTTC
-	18	TRBD2	TRBV5-4	TRBJ2-3	CASSFRTSGSMVTDTQYF	TGTGCCAGCAGCTTCAGGACTAGCGGGAGTATGGTGACAGATACGCAGTATTTT
many	15	-	TRBV5-1	TRBJ2-7	CASSLGEARVHEQYF	TGCGCCAGCAGCTTGGGAGAGGCGCGGGTACACGAGCAGTACTTC
-	15	-	TRBV7-9	TRBJ2-1	CASSSIGDTYNEQFF	TGTGCCAGCAGCTCTATCGGGGACACCTACAATGAGCAGTTCTTC
-	14	-	TRBV9	TRBJ1-2	CASSVAQTPYGYTF	TGTGCCAGCAGCGTTGCCCAGACCCCCTACGGCTACACCTTC
few	12	-	TRBV9	TRBJ2-3	CASSVGLDTQYF	TGTGCCAGCAGCGTTGGTCTGGATACGCAGTATTTT
-	16	TRBD2	TRBV20-1	TRBJ2-3	CSAKWDGGGGTDTQYF	TGCAGTGCTAAGTGGGATGGCGGGGGAGGGACAGATACGCAGTATTTT
few	14	-	TRBV7-2	TRBJ2-3	CASSLDRSADTQYF	TGTGCCAGCAGCTTAGATAGGAGCGCAGATACGCAGTATTTT
-	16	TRBD2	TRBV20-1	TRBJ2-5	CSTPIHSGGASQTQYF	TGCAGCACTCCAATACATAGCGGGGGGGCCTCCCAGACCCAGTACTTC
-	13	-	TRBV7-9	TRBJ1-1	CASSVVVNTEAFF	TGTGCCAGCAGCGTAGTGGTGAACACTGAAGCTTTCTTT
-	16	-	TRBV6-4	TRBJ2-7	CASSDSAVSSYNEQYF	TGTGCCAGCAGTGACTCGGCCGTGAGCTCCTACAATGAGCAGTACTTC
few	15	-	TRBV3-1	TRBJ2-6	CASSQDTSGANVLTF	TGTGCCAGCAGCCAAGATACCTCTGGGGCCAACGTTCTGACTTTC
-	15	TRBD2	TRBV29-1	TRBJ2-7	CSGLNGTSGIYEQYF	TGCAGCGGCCTTAATGGGACTAGCGGGATCTACGAGCAGTACTTC
few	16	-	TRBV29-1	TRBJ2-1	CSVEDLPMSSYNEQFF	TGCAGCGTTGAAGATCTACCCATGAGCTCCTACAATGAGCAGTTCTTC
-	13	TRBD1	TRBV30	TRBJ1-5	CAWADRGNQPQHF	TGTGCCTGGGCGGACAGGGGCAATCAGCCCCAGCATTTT
-	16	TRBD1	TRBV20-1	TRBJ1-1	CSARGQGALMNTEAFF	TGCAGTGCTAGAGGTCAGGGGGCTTTAATGAACACTGAAGCTTTCTTT
few	13	TRBD2	TRBV20-1	TRBJ2-5	CSASGTSGNEQYF	TGCAGTGCTAGTGGGACTAGCGGCAATGAGCAGTACTTC
-	16	TRBD2	TRBV20-1	TRBJ2-3	CSAREALAEITDTQYF	TGCAGTGCTAGAGAGGCCCTAGCGGAGATCACAGATACGCAGTATTTT
many	15	-	TRBV7-2	TRBJ1-2	CASSLTRDIRSGYTF	TGTGCCAGCAGCTTAACCCGGGACATTCGCTCTGGCTACACCTTC
-	13	TRBD1	TRBV14	TRBJ2-5	CASSRDRGREQYF	TGTGCCAGCAGCCGGGACAGGGGGCGAGAGCAGTACTTC
-	16	-	TRBV3-1	TRBJ2-7	CASSYWPNLGSYEQYF	TGTGCCAGCAGCTATTGGCCGAACCTAGGCTCCTACGAGCAGTACTTC
few	14	-	TRBV18	TRBJ2-5	CASSPQEGPETQYF	TGTGCCAGCTCACCCCAGGAGGGCCCGGAGACCCAGTACTTC
few	17	TRBD2	TRBV6-1	TRBJ2-1	CASRESSAGVMVWEQFF	TGTGCTAGCAGGGAGTCGTCGGCGGGAGTAATGGTTTGGGAGCAGTTCTTC
-	15	-	TRBV3-1	TRBJ2-7	CASSRSNRVPYEQYF	TGTGCCAGCAGCCGGAGTAACAGGGTTCCCTACGAGCAGTACTTC
-	16	-	TRBV20-1	TRBJ1-5	CSARDRRGWGNQPQHF	TGCAGTGCTAGAGATAGGAGGGGATGGGGCAATCAGCCCCAGCATTTT
-	13	-	TRBV6-5	TRBJ2-1	CASRHPTRNEQFF	TGTGCCAGCAGGCACCCTACTAGGAATGAGCAGTTCTTC
few	14	-	TRBV5-1	TRBJ2-7	CASSRDSDAYEQYF	TGCGCCAGCAGCCGTGACAGCGATGCCTACGAGCAGTACTTC
once	17	TRBD1	TRBV4-3	TRBJ1-5	CASSQELGQPSNQPQHF	TGCGCCAGCAGCCAGGAATTGGGACAGCCTAGCAATCAGCCCCAGCATTTT
-	13	-	TRBV12-3/TRBV12-4	TRBJ1-2	CASSRAAGRGYTF	TGTGCCAGCAGCCGTGCGGCAGGGCGTGGCTACACCTTC
many	13	TRBD2	TRBV12-3/TRBV12-4	TRBJ2-1	CASSLAGAYEQFF	TGTGCCAGCAGCTTAGCGGGAGCTTACGAGCAGTTCTTC
-	14	TRBD2	TRBV20-1	TRBJ2-3	CSARGLAGEATQYF	TGCAGTGCTAGGGGACTAGCGGGGGAGGCTACGCAGTATTTT
-	14	TRBD2	TRBV2	TRBJ2-1	CASLLAGVENEQFF	TGTGCCAGCTTACTAGCGGGGGTGGAGAATGAGCAGTTCTTC
-	13	-	TRBV27	TRBJ1-4	CASRTGADEKLFF	TGTGCCAGCAGAACGGGGGCGGATGAAAAACTGTTTTTT
-	16	TRBD2	TRBV20-1	TRBJ2-7	CSMAVAGGTGPYEQYF	TGCAGTATGGCGGTAGCGGGAGGTACAGGCCCCTACGAGCAGTACTTC
-	17	-	TRBV21-1	TRBJ2-7	CASSKASRTGRDYEQYF	TGTGCCAGCAGCAAAGCTTCAAGGACAGGGAGAGACTACGAGCAGTACTTC
-	20	TRBD2	TRBV5-6	TRBJ2-4	CASSPRPFSLAGTTKNIQYF	TGTGCCAGCAGCCCACGACCCTTTTCACTAGCGGGAACAACCAAAAACATTCAGTACTTC